These 32 T cell receptor beta chains were sequenced from one sample in a study of early T cells in non-severe SARS-CoV-2 infection. From the 5' RACE reads, TCRdb called clonotypes with MiXCR, one entry per CDR3 protein. Here the sample spans about 110,000 distinct CDR3 sequences, 9% to 14% being singletons. Sequencing input: whole blood. The receptors originated from an adult who was a healthcare worker with PCR-confirmed SARS-CoV-2 infection or an uninfected control (not recorded which).

This clonotype has ten or more counts. The genes are TRBV7-9 and TRBJ1-1, with D unresolved. The CDR3 loop spans 13 amino acids. The germline gives CDR1 SEHNR, CDR2 FQNEAQ (reference sequence). Trimming took 4 bases from V and 1 from J, leaving 7 bases between them. The CDR3 reads CASSSLGNTEAFF. The CDR3 nucleotides are TGTGCCAGCAGCTCCCTGGGGAACACTGAAGCTTTCTTT. Full variable domain (outside the CDR3, taken from reference TRBV7-9 and TRBJ1-1): DTGVSQNPRHKITKRGQNVTFRCDPISEHNRLYWYRQTLGQGPEFLTYFQNEAQLEKSRLLSDRFSAERPKGSFSTLEIQRTEQGDSAMYLCASSSLGNTEAFFGQGTRLTVV.

This clonotype was observed at least ten times. The chain links TRBV12-3 or TRBV12-4 to TRBJ1-6; no definite D call. The CDR3 is 18 residues long. Trimming pared 6 bases from V and 5 bases from J, leaving 23 bases between. The CDR3 coding sequence is TGTGCCAGCAGGCCCATGCCCACCGGGCCAAGGAATAATTCACCCCTCCACTTT. This sequence encodes CASRPMPTGPRNNSPLHF.

The chain is built from TRBV7-3 and TRBJ2-2, with TRBD1 matching over 7 bases. The CDR3 is 16 amino acids. Trimming cost V 2 bases and J 0 bases; bases outside gene matches: 3. Looked up from germline, CDR1 is SGHTA and CDR2 is FQGTGA. The CDR3 DNA sequence: TGTGCCAGCAGCTTAGTAGGGGGCCCGAACACCGGGGAGCTGTTTTTT. Protein sequence: CASSLVGGPNTGELFF. The full variable domain, rest sourced from reference TRBV7-3 and TRBJ2-2, is GAGVSQTPSNKVTEKGKYVELRCDPISGHTALYWYRQSLGQGPEFLIYFQGTGAADDSGLPNDRFFAVRPEGSVSTLKIQRTERGDSAVYLCASSLVGGPNTGELFFGEGSRLTVL.

This chain links TRBV6-2 or TRBV6-3 with TRBJ1-2; a possible D gene is TRBD1 (6 bases). CDR3 length equals 15 residues. The germline V and J ends were trimmed by 2 bases and 2 bases, with 12 bases remaining between them. Germline V gene data show CDR1 as MNHEY and CDR2 as SVGEGT. DNA of the CDR3: TGTGCCAGCAGTTACGGAGGGGGGATGAACTATGGCTACACCTTC. Translating gives CASSYGGGMNYGYTF.

V and J are TRBV20-1 and TRBJ2-1; 9 nucleotides line up with TRBD2. This CDR3 comprises 15 residues. The germline gives CDR1 DFQATT, CDR2 SNEGSKA (reference sequence). The junction had 13 bases not matched to a gene; V was cut back by 5 bases and J by 8 bases. CDR3 protein: CSAAPSSGRLHEQFF. For the CDR3, the DNA is TGCAGTGCTGCCCCCTCCAGCGGGAGGCTGCATGAGCAGTTCTTC.

This clonotype was counted ten times or more. The chain recombines TRBV10-2 with TRBJ2-7, with D tentatively TRBD2 (6 bases). Per the germline V gene, CDR1 is WSHSY and CDR2 is SAAADI. The CDR3 is 14 residues long. The V gene lost 5 bases and the J gene lost 3 bases, with 14 bases spanning the gap. CDR3 DNA: TGCGCCAGCAGTCGGGACTCCTCCAGCTACGAGCAGTACTTC. Amino acid sequence: CASSRDSSSYEQYF.

This clonotype turned up a few times. V gene TRBV19 combines with J gene TRBJ2-7; 8 nucleotides agree with TRBD1. The CDR3 covers 14 residues. The V gene's germline CDR1 is LNHDA and CDR2 SQIVND (reference sequence). The J segment lost 5 bases and the V segment lost 6 bases, leaving 9 bases of the junction unmatched. The CDR3 DNA reads as TGTGCCAGTAGGAGTCAGGGGGCCTTCAACGAGCAGTACTTC. Its translation is CASRSQGAFNEQYF.

The rearrangement uses TRBV6-5 and TRBJ1-2; D is perhaps TRBD1 (6 bases). Trimming pared 6 bases from V and 8 bases from J, leaving 13 bases between. This CDR3 spans 12 amino acids. CDR1 is MNHEY and CDR2 is SVGAGI in the germline V gene. The CDR3 DNA reads as TGTGCCAGCAGGCTACAGGGTCACGGCTACACCTTC. Its protein is CASRLQGHGYTF.

This clonotype was detected many times. CDR3 in DNA: TGTGCCAGCAGGCCCGGGGATTGGGTCATGAACACTGAAGCTTTCTTT. Translating gives CASRPGDWVMNTEAFF. V and J are TRBV6-5 and TRBJ1-1; D gene ambiguous. CDR1 and CDR2 from the germline V gene are MNHEY and SVGAGI. Trimming cost V 6 bases and J 0 bases, with 17 bases left between them. The CDR3 loop spans 16 amino acids.

The rearrangement links TRBV6-6 to TRBJ2-2, with TRBD2 identical over 11 bases. J lost 7 bases, V lost 5 bases, and 9 bases had no gene match. The germline CDR1 and CDR2 sequences are MNHNY and SVGAGI (reference sequence). The CDR3 sequence is 16 residues long. CDR3 residues: CASSLTSGGTGGELFF. CDR3 sequence (DNA): TGTGCCAGCAGTCTTACTAGCGGGGGAACGGGCGGGGAGCTGTTTTTT.

This clonotype was seen a handful of times. This sequence joins TRBV27 and TRBJ2-1, with 9 nucleotides matching TRBD2. This CDR3 contains 13 residues. In germline, CDR1 is MNHEY, CDR2 SMNVEV (reference sequence). The ends lost 8 bases at V and 6 bases at J; junction bases unmatched: 5. The DNA for the CDR3 is TGTGCCAGCTACATTAGCGGGAGCAATGAGCAGTTCTTC. Encoded protein: CASYISGSNEQFF.

There are a few counts of this clonotype. Relative to the germline gene, one junction end is altered; a read error may explain this. The chain carries TRBV7-7 and TRBJ2-1; TRBD1 agrees at 10 bases. The germline V gene has CDR1 SSHAT and CDR2 FNYEAQ (reference sequence). The CDR3 length is 13 residues. The CDR3 DNA reads as TGTGCTAGCAGCCAAGGGACAGGGGAGGAGCAGTTCTTC. Its translation is CASSQGTGEEQFF.

A few counts support this clonotype. CDR3 coding DNA: TGTGCCATCAGTGAGGGACGGTACGAGCAGTACTTC. Translation gives CAISEGRYEQYF. The gene calls are TRBV10-3 and TRBJ2-7, with D uncertain. Trimming cost V 2 bases and J 4 bases, with 6 bases left between them. CDR1 ENHRY and CDR2 SYGVKD come from the germline V gene. This CDR3 region has 12 residues.

This clonotype was counted ten times or more. The chain links TRBV12-3 or TRBV12-4 to TRBJ2-3; the D gene is possibly TRBD2 (5 bases). V dropped 10 bases and J dropped 5 bases, with 22 bases sitting between them. CDR3 length: 15 residues. CDR3 sequence (DNA): TGTGCCAAAAAAACCCGGGCTCCTCGGGGAGATACGCAGTATTTT. Protein product: CAKKTRAPRGDTQYF.

Ten or more counts support this clonotype. The chain joins TRBV29-1 to TRBJ2-3, with D perhaps matching TRBD2 (6 bases). This CDR3 is built from 13 residues. In germline, CDR1 is SQVTM, CDR2 ANQGSEA. V lost 3 bases, J lost 1 base, and 8 bases lay in between. The CDR3 bases are TGCAGCGTTGATACGGGGGGCACAGATACGCAGTATTTT. Translating it yields CSVDTGGTDTQYF.

This clonotype was seen just once. CDR3 in amino acids: CASSLAGLGDTGELFF. The CDR3 DNA follows: TGCGCCAGCAGCTTGGCGGGGCTAGGGGACACCGGGGAGCTGTTTTTT. The V call is TRBV5-1, the J call TRBJ2-2, with D perhaps given as TRBD1 or TRBD2 (5 bases each). In germline, CDR1 is SGHRS, CDR2 YFSETQ. This CDR3 contains 16 residues. Trimming pared 0 bases from V and 3 bases from J, leaving 12 bases between.

This clonotype was observed many times. The chain combines TRBV19 with TRBJ2-7, with D unclear. Germline V gene data show CDR1 as LNHDA and CDR2 as SQIVND (reference sequence). This CDR3 has 12 residues. V was pared by 7 bases and J by 0 bases, with 7 bases between. CDR3 sequence: CASTSASYEQYF. CDR3 DNA: TGTGCCAGTACATCAGCCTCCTACGAGCAGTACTTC.

This clonotype occurred many times. The chain carries TRBV5-4 and TRBJ1-2; 7 nucleotides align to TRBD1. The V and J ends lost 2 bases and 4 bases, in that order; junction bases with no gene match: 8. Germline loops: CDR1 SGHNT, CDR2 YYREEE (reference sequence). The CDR3 is 15 amino acids. As DNA, the CDR3 is TGTGCCAGCAGCTTCTCCGGGACAGTTGCCTATGGCTACACCTTC. It codes for CASSFSGTVAYGYTF. The full variable domain, rest sourced from reference TRBV5-4 and TRBJ1-2, is ETGVTQSPTHLIKTRGQQVTLRCSSQSGHNTVSWYQQALGQGPQFIFQYYREEENGRGNFPPRFSGLQFPNYSSELNVNALELDDSALYLCASSFSGTVAYGYTFGSGTRLTVV.

This clonotype appeared a few times. The rearrangement links TRBV2 to TRBJ2-5, with D perhaps matching TRBD1 or TRBD2 (5 bases each). The germline gives CDR1 SNHLY, CDR2 FYNNEI. V was shortened by 6 bases and J by 5 bases, with 19 bases between the two germline ends. CDR3 length equals 15 residues. The CDR3 sequence: CASSLTGARMETQYF. CDR3 bases: TGTGCCAGCAGCCTGACCGGGGCGCGAATGGAGACCCAGTACTTC.

The J gene is TRBJ2-1, the V gene TRBV5-1, with D tentatively TRBD2 (6 bases). Germline V gene sequence: CDR1 SGHRS, CDR2 YFSETQ. V lost 3 bases and J lost 2, with 12 bases in between. The CDR3 sequence is 15 residues long. The CDR3 coding sequence is TGCGCCAGCAGCTCCGACGGCGGGGCCTACAATGAGCAGTTCTTC. It translates to CASSSDGGAYNEQFF.

The chain links TRBV24-1 to TRBJ2-1, with D perhaps TRBD1 or TRBD2 (5 bases each). V lost 5 bases and J lost 10, with 20 bases in between. In germline, CDR1 is KGHDR, CDR2 SFDVKD. The length of the CDR3 is 15 residues. The CDR3 DNA follows: TGTGCCACCAGTGCCCCGGGGACCTTATGGAGGGAGCAGTTCTTC. Translated: CATSAPGTLWREQFF.

As regards this clonotype: The junction departs from germline at one end; a sequencing error may be responsible. J is TRBJ2-7 and V is TRBV11-3; TRBD2 matches at 7 bases. This CDR3 spans 16 amino acids. The V gene's germline CDR1 is SGHNT and CDR2 YENEEA. The CDR3 reads CPSSLDASSGSYEQYF. The DNA of the CDR3 is TGTCCCAGCAGCTTAGATGCGTCTAGCGGCTCCTACGAGCAGTACTTC.

This clonotype was counted at least ten times. The genes are TRBV20-1 and TRBJ1-6, with a possible D match to TRBD1 (5 bases). CDR3 length: 15 residues. CDR1 and CDR2 from the germline V gene are DFQATT and SNEGSKA (reference sequence). With 5 bases removed from V and 6 bases from J, the gap between germline ends came to 17 bases. The CDR3 region is CSAGNRDGFNSPLHF. The DNA of the CDR3 is TGCAGTGCTGGAAACCGGGACGGATTTAATTCACCCCTCCACTTT.

The chain couples TRBV7-2 to TRBJ2-3, with TRBD2 matching over 13 bases. Unmatched junction bases numbered 6, after V lost 5 bases and J lost 1 base. CDR3 length: 17 amino acids. Germline lookup yields CDR1 SGHTA and CDR2 FQGNSA. In DNA, the CDR3 is TGTGCCAGCAGCCGGACTAGCGGGGGATCGGGCACAGATACGCAGTATTTT. Translation gives CASSRTSGGSGTDTQYF.

The chain joins TRBV14 to TRBJ1-4; D is uncertain. The V end was cut by 1 base, the J end by 5 bases, with 17 bases between. The CDR3 spans 17 residues. CDR1 is SGHDN and CDR2 is FVKESK in the germline V gene. This CDR3 reads CASSQALERFKNEKLFF. The CDR3, as DNA: TGTGCCAGCAGCCAAGCCCTTGAGCGATTCAAGAATGAAAAACTGTTTTTT.

V is TRBV11-2 and J is TRBJ1-2; tentative D call: TRBD1 (5 bases). Germline V gene sequence: CDR1 SGHAT, CDR2 FQNNGV. This CDR3 contains 14 residues. V was trimmed by 5 bases and J by 6 bases, leaving 16 bases between them. The CDR3 reads CASSPNPGPDGYTF. The CDR3 DNA reads TGTGCCAGCAGCCCCAATCCAGGGCCAGATGGCTACACCTTC. The complete variable domain, with remaining parts taken from reference TRBV11-2 and TRBJ1-2, reads EAGVAQSPRYKIIEKRQSVAFWCNPISGHATLYWYQQILGQGPKLLIQFQNNGVVDDSQLPKDRFSAERLKGVDSTLKIQPAKLEDSAVYLCASSPNPGPDGYTFGSGTRLTVV.

Only a few counts were recorded for this clonotype. This CDR3 is CASSGAGYEQYF. The DNA for the CDR3 is TGTGCCAGCAGTGGAGCAGGGTACGAGCAGTACTTC. The chain couples TRBV25-1 to TRBJ2-7; tentative D call: TRBD1 (5 bases). The CDR3 runs to 12 residues. Trimming removed 4 bases at V and 4 bases at J, with 8 bases between. Germline lookup yields CDR1 MGHDK and CDR2 SYGVNS.

This clonotype was observed many times. This chain joins TRBV29-1 and TRBJ2-1, with D possibly TRBD2 on 6 matching bases. The V end was cut by 6 bases, the J end by 7 bases, with 22 bases between. The CDR3 extends over 15 amino acids. Looked up from germline, CDR1 is SQVTM and CDR2 is ANQGSEA. This CDR3 is CSVPFGGTWGNEQFF. CDR3 nucleotide sequence: TGCAGCGTCCCATTTGGGGGGACCTGGGGGAATGAGCAGTTCTTC.

A remark on this clonotype: One base away lies a much larger clone, so this may be a sequencing read error. The V call is TRBV11-3, the J call TRBJ2-1, with a tentative D call TRBD2 (7 bases). The germline CDR1 and CDR2 sequences are SGHNT and YENEEA. The CDR3 loop spans 13 amino acids. The CDR3 bases are TGTGTCAGCGGCGGGGGCGCCTACAATGAGCAGTTCTTC. Protein product: CVSGGGAYNEQFF.

As to this clonotype: This may come from a read error, since a much larger clone is one base off. The chain couples TRBV28 to TRBJ1-1; D is possibly TRBD1 (6 bases). There are 13 residues in the CDR3. The ends were cut back, 6 bases at V and 3 bases at J, with 11 bases in the middle. Germline CDR1 MDHEN, CDR2 SYDVKM. The CDR3 sequence is CASRGQMYTEAFF. The CDR3 bases are TGTGCCAGCAGAGGACAGATGTACACTGAAGCTTTCTTT.

This clonotype came up a few times. The genes are TRBV10-3 and TRBJ2-2; 7 nucleotides align to TRBD1. The CDR3 consists of 14 residues. V shed 6 bases and J 2 bases; nucleotides not matched to a gene: 3. Germline lookup yields CDR1 ENHRY and CDR2 SYGVKD. The CDR3 protein is CAIRRDRNTGELFF. DNA for the CDR3: TGTGCCATCAGGAGGGACAGAAACACCGGGGAGCTGTTTTTT.

The J gene is TRBJ2-3, the V gene TRBV24-1; 9 nucleotides line up with TRBD2. V lost 4 bases to trimming and J lost 2 bases; unmatched junction nucleotides: 6. The CDR3 totals 16 residues. The V gene's germline CDR1 is KGHDR and CDR2 SFDVKD. CDR3 sequence reads: CATSEGLAGFTDTQYF. CDR3 nucleotide sequence: TGTGCCACCAGTGAGGGACTAGCCGGATTCACAGATACGCAGTATTTT.